This T cell receptor beta chain was obtained from a study of cytomegalovirus exposure and HLA in healthy donors (TCRdb year 2017). Broadly, across the study: According to a later analysis, the roughly 130 validation repertoires were produced on the same platform as the 600 to 850 repertoires of the first cohort. The study aimed to test whether signatures of past pathogen exposure could be identified by cataloging public T cell receptors. Besides the first cohort of some 670 subjects, a separate validation cohort made up of 120 different subjects was used. To predict cytomegalovirus infection status, the study brought together high-throughput TCR immunosequencing, statistical association of individual TCRs with disease status, and machine learning.

To prepare the library, the immunoSEQ multiplex PCR assay was applied. The published analysis was carried out like this. A statistical classification framework was built to diagnose cytomegalovirus status from the catalog of TCR beta chain sequences. What TCRdb holds here is the immuneACCESS table cut down to in-frame rearrangements. Part of the clones is not present; checked against another copy, under half of the missing clones reflect an unresolved V gene, and the others are unexplained. D and trimming were read from the DNA, whereas the V and J calls and clone size are those reported in that table. Across this sample there are 55,000 to 65,000 clones, with approximately 96% seen only once. 0.9% of the sample is held by the ten biggest clonotypes. The donors belonged to the validation cohort of 90 to 150 subjects, which was separate from the roughly 700-subject first cohort. The V and J ends are trimmed by 5 bases and 3 bases, leaving 7 bases between them. The CDR3, cysteine through phenylalanine, is 12 amino acids long. The entry retains the CDR3 DNA only, 36 bases that are in frame from base 1. As encoded in the germline V gene, CDR1 is MDHEN while CDR2 is SYDVKM.

This clone was observed a few times. Its antigen is not yet known. Qualities for individual bases were not recorded, and no much larger clone is one base off. Points the paper makes about the study in general: Of the cluster scores, around 95% were above 0 in a later analysis, which found that TCRs clustered in the first cohort also tended to co-occur in the 120 validation repertoires. Across donors, most TCR sequences were observed very rarely, whereas some public TCRs were present in many individuals. A later analysis had no HLA typing for the validation cohort, so co-occurrence there was scored across all 110 or so repertoires. The classifier was reported to diagnose cytomegalovirus status with high specificity and sensitivity in both the original cohort and the validation cohort. A few of the identified cytomegalovirus-associated TCR beta chains were confirmed in vitro to be specific for cytomegalovirus antigens. According to the authors, the approach could potentially be generalized to other disease states and immunological phenotypes. The study listed 164 TCR beta chains as associated with cytomegalovirus.

The receptor was derived from a man aged 18 to 30 in good health and CMV-seronegative. The sequenced sample was PBMCs. The receptor chain draws on TRBV28 and TRBJ1-2; TRBD1 might be the D gene, on 6 matching bases. The CDR3 region reads CASSRQDYGYTF. The nucleotide sequence is TGTGCCAGCAGTCGACAGGACTATGGCTACACCTTC.